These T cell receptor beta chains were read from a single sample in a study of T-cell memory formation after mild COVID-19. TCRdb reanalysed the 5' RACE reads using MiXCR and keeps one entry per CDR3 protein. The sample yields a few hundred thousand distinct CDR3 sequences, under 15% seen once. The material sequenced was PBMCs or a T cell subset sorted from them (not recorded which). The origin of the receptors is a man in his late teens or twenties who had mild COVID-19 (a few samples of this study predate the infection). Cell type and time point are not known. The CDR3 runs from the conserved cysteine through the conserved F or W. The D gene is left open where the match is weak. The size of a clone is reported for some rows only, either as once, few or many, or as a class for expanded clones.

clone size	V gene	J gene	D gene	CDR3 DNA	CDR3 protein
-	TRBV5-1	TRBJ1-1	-	TGCGCCAGCACCACCTTGCCGGGAGCGAACACTGAAGCTTTCTTT	CASTTLPGANTEAFF
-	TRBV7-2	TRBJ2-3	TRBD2	TGTGCCAGCAGATGGACTAGCGGGGGCCGGATTCCAGATACGCAGTATTTT	CASRWTSGGRIPDTQYF
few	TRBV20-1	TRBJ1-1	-	TGCAGTGCTATGGCTGAAGCTTTCTTT	CSAMAEAFF
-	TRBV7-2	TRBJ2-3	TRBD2	TGTGCCAGCAGCCCCGCGGGGGGCGTCCGGGGAGATACGCAGTATTTT	CASSPAGGVRGDTQYF
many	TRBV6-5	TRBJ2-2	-	TGTGCCAGCAGTCCGGCGGGTGGGAACACCGGGGAGCTGTTTTTT	CASSPAGGNTGELFF
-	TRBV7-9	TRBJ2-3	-	TGTGCCAGCAGCCCGCGGACGGGAAGAGATACGCAGTATTTT	CASSPRTGRDTQYF
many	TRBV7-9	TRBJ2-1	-	TGTGCCAGCAGCTTACAGAACAATGAGCAGTTCTTC	CASSLQNNEQFF
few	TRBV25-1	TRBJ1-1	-	TGTGCCAGCAGTGAGGCCCCAGGGTTGGATCACACTGAAGCTTTCTTT	CASSEAPGLDHTEAFF
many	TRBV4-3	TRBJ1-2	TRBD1	TGCGCCAGCAGCCAGACAGGGTATGGCTACACCTTC	CASSQTGYGYTF
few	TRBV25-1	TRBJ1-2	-	TGTGCCAGCAGTGAATTCCCTGTCCAGGCCCCAGGGTATGGCTACACCTTC	CASSEFPVQAPGYGYTF
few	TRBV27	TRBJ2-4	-	TGTGCCAGCAAGTACGGCCAGGGAAACATTCAGTACTTC	CASKYGQGNIQYF
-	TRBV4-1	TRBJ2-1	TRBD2	TGCGCCAGCAGCCCGCGGGGGGGAATCTGGAATGAGCAGTTCTTC	CASSPRGGIWNEQFF
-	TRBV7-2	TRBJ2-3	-	TGTGCCAGCAGCTTAGACTGGGTTCGGGCAGATACGCAGTATTTT	CASSLDWVRADTQYF
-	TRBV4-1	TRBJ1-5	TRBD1	TGCGCCAGCAGCCCGATACAGGGGCCCTCTCAGCCCCAGCATTTT	CASSPIQGPSQPQHF
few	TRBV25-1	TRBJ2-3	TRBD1	TGTGCCAGCAGTGAACTCGGGACAGGAAAAACAGATACGCAGTATTTT	CASSELGTGKTDTQYF
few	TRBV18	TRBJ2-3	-	TGTGCCAGCTCACCAGACGGGGATACGCAGTATTTT	CASSPDGDTQYF
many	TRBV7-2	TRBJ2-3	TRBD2	TGTGCCTCCGGGACTAGCTCGTTCCCAGATACGCAGTATTTT	CASGTSSFPDTQYF
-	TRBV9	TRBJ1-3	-	TGTGCCAGCAGCGTAGAAGGGAGGGGAGGAAACACCATATATTTT	CASSVEGRGGNTIYF
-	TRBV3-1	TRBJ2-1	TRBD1	TGTGCCAGCAGCCGCGGGACAGGATACAATGAGCAGTTCTTC	CASSRGTGYNEQFF
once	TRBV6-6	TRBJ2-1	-	TGTGCCAGCAGTTTTAGGGGCGATGAGCAGTTCTTC	CASSFRGDEQFF
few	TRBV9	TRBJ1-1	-	TGTGCCAGCAGCGGAAGGGAGATGAACACTGAAGCTTTCTTT	CASSGREMNTEAFF
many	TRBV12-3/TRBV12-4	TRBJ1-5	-	TGTGCCAGCAGCCCCCTTAGCAATCAGCCCCAGCATTTT	CASSPLSNQPQHF
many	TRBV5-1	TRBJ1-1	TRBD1	TGCGCCAGCAGCTCGGACAGGGGGGCGCGAAAAAGGGCTGAAGCTTTCTTT	CASSSDRGARKRAEAFF
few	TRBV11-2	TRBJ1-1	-	TGTGCCAGCAGCGCACGGCGCATTGAAGCTTTCTTT	CASSARRIEAFF
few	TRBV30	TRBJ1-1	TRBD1	TGTGCCTGGAGTCAGGGGGACACTGAAGCTTTCTTT	CAWSQGDTEAFF
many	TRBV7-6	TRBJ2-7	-	TGTGCCAGCAGCCCGGACAGCCGCTCCTACGAGCAGTACTTC	CASSPDSRSYEQYF
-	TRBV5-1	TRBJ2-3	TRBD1	TGTACCAGCACCTACGGAGGGACAGGGCTGGCGGGAGATACGCAGTATTTT	CTSTYGGTGLAGDTQYF
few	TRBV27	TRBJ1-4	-	TGTGCCAGCAGGTTCGGGGGTGGCGAAAAACTGTTTTTT	CASRFGGGEKLFF
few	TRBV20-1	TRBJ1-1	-	TGCAGTGCTAGAAGGGATCCAGCGAACACTGAAGCTTTCTTT	CSARRDPANTEAFF
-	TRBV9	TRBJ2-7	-	TGTGCCAGCAGCCCCCGAGGAGGGGTCCTCTCCTACGAGCAGTACTTC	CASSPRGGVLSYEQYF
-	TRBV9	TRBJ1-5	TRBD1	TGTGCCAGCAGCGTAGGTGGGGACAGCTCCCGTCCCCAGCATTTT	CASSVGGDSSRPQHF
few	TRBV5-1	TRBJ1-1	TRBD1	TGCGCCAGCAGCATGGAAAGGGACAGGAACACTGAAGCTTTCTTT	CASSMERDRNTEAFF
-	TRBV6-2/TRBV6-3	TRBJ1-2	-	TGTGCCAGCAGTCCGTCGGCAAGAATGGATTCTAACTATGGCTACACCTTC	CASSPSARMDSNYGYTF
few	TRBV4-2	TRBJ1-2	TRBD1	TGTGCCAGCAGCCAAGATTTCAGGGACAGACAGAGATATGGCTACACCTTC	CASSQDFRDRQRYGYTF
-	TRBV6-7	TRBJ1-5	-	TGTGCCAGCAGTTTACCGGGGCGAGCCCAGCCCCAGCATTTT	CASSLPGRAQPQHF
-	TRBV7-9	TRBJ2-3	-	TGTGCGGGGGGCACATACACAGATACGCAGTATTTT	CAGGTYTDTQYF
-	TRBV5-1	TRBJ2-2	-	TGCGCCAGCAGCTTTATCGATAGCGGAGGCGGGGAGCTGTTTTTT	CASSFIDSGGGELFF
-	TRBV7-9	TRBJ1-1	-	TGTGCCAGCAGCTTAAACGCCGGGGAAACTGAAGCTTTCTTT	CASSLNAGETEAFF
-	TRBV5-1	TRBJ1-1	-	TGCGCCAGCAGCTTGGCGGGGGTGAGCACTGAAGCTTTCTTT	CASSLAGVSTEAFF
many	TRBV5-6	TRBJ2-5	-	TGTGCCAGCAGCCCACTACGGGAGACCCAGTACTTC	CASSPLRETQYF
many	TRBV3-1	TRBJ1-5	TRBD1	TGTGCCAGCAGCCAGAAGGACAGGGGATATCAGCCCCAGCATTTT	CASSQKDRGYQPQHF
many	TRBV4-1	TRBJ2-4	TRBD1	TGCGCCAGCAGCCACCGTGGGACAGTAAAAAACATTCAGTACTTC	CASSHRGTVKNIQYF
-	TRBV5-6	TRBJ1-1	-	TGTGCCAGCAGCTTGAGAGACCCTACGTGGGCTTTCTTT	CASSLRDPTWAFF
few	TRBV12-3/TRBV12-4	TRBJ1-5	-	TGTGCCAGCAGTTCGGACAGATATAGCAATCAGCCCCAGCATTTT	CASSSDRYSNQPQHF
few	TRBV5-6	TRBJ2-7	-	TGTGCCAGCAGCTTGGACAGGGTCCCTGCCGAGCAGTACTTC	CASSLDRVPAEQYF
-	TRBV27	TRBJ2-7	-	TGTGCCAGCAGTTTAGGTGCAGGGACCTACGAGCAGTACTTC	CASSLGAGTYEQYF
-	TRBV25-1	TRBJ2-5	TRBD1	TGTGCCAGCAGTGGGACAGGGTTCCAAGAGACCCAGTACTTC	CASSGTGFQETQYF